This is a list of T cell receptor beta chains from one sample in a study of control samples from healthy donors and cancer patients. The method was immunoSEQ multiplex PCR; TCRdb's version includes in-frame clones alone and lacks a portion of them. Among over 90,000 clones listed, 75% to 90% were seen once. Sequences were obtained from PBMCs. Receptors originate from a man in his fifties or sixties with lung cancer. The CDR3 runs from the conserved cysteine through the conserved F or W. The order of the fields is V gene, J gene, D gene, clone size, CDR3 length, CDR3 protein, CDR3 DNA. The D gene is left open where the match is weak. Part of the rows lack a size; the others show once, few, many or a class for expanded clones.

V: TRBV6-5; J: TRBJ2-3; D: -; size: -; length: 13; CDR3: CANTQVSTDTQYF; DNA: TGTGCCAACACACAGGTTAGCACAGATACGCAGTATTTT
V: TRBV5-8; J: TRBJ2-5; D: -; size: -; length: 15; CDR3: CASSLGAGREETQYF; DNA: TGTGCCAGCAGCTTGGGAGCAGGGCGAGAAGAGACCCAGTACTTC
V: TRBV4-1; J: TRBJ1-2; D: -; size: -; length: 15; CDR3: CASSQDRPPNYGYTF; DNA: TGCGCCAGCAGCCAAGACAGGCCGCCCAACTATGGCTACACCTTC
V: TRBV5-4; J: TRBJ1-1; D: -; size: -; length: 14; CDR3: CASSPQGVNTEAFF; DNA: TGTGCCAGCAGCCCCCAGGGAGTGAACACTGAAGCTTTCTTT
V: TRBV27; J: TRBJ2-7; D: -; size: -; length: 13; CDR3: CASSRAPDHEQYF; DNA: TGTGCCAGCAGCCGGGCCCCGGACCACGAGCAGTACTTC
V: TRBV7-3; J: TRBJ2-2; D: -; size: once; length: 14; CDR3: CASRRDTNTGELFF; DNA: TGTGCCAGCCGCCGGGACACAAACACCGGGGAGCTGTTTTTT
V: TRBV4-2; J: TRBJ1-2; D: -; size: -; length: 14; CDR3: CASSQLQGRSGYTF; DNA: TGTGCCAGCAGCCAATTACAGGGAAGGAGTGGCTACACCTTC
V: TRBV7-2; J: TRBJ2-2; D: TRBD1; size: -; length: 16; CDR3: CASSFNRGPNTGELFF; DNA: TGTGCCAGCAGCTTTAACAGGGGGCCAAACACCGGGGAGCTGTTTTTT
V: TRBV5-4; J: TRBJ1-1; D: -; size: -; length: 11; CDR3: CASTDNTEAFF; DNA: TGTGCCAGCACCGATAACACTGAAGCTTTCTTT
V: TRBV11-3; J: TRBJ2-5; D: -; size: -; length: 15; CDR3: CASSLRSGLQETQYF; DNA: TGTGCCAGCAGTCTACGTTCAGGGCTCCAAGAGACCCAGTACTTC
V: TRBV2; J: TRBJ2-1; D: TRBD2; size: -; length: 15; CDR3: CASSSQRGGYNEQFF; DNA: TGTGCCAGCAGTTCCCAGCGGGGGGGTTACAATGAGCAGTTCTTC
V: TRBV9; J: TRBJ1-2; D: -; size: -; length: 14; CDR3: CASSVEEGRYGYTF; DNA: TGTGCCAGCAGCGTAGAGGAGGGGCGTTATGGCTACACCTTC
V: TRBV13; J: TRBJ2-5; D: -; size: -; length: 13; CDR3: CASSFTGEETQYF; DNA: TGTGCCAGCAGCTTCACGGGGGAAGAGACCCAGTACTTC
V: TRBV6-5; J: TRBJ2-7; D: TRBD1; size: -; length: 15; CDR3: CASRAGTGGTYEQYF; DNA: TGTGCCAGCAGGGCCGGGACAGGGGGCACCTACGAGCAGTACTTC
V: TRBV9; J: TRBJ2-2; D: -; size: -; length: 12; CDR3: CASSVSGVELFF; DNA: TGTGCCAGCAGCGTCTCGGGTGTGGAGCTGTTTTTT
V: TRBV5-1; J: TRBJ1-2; D: -; size: -; length: 14; CDR3: CASSFGEAGDGYTF; DNA: TGCGCCAGCAGCTTTGGGGAGGCGGGGGATGGCTACACCTTC
V: TRBV7-9; J: TRBJ1-1; D: -; size: -; length: 14; CDR3: CASSPLVKVTEAFF; DNA: TGTGCCAGCAGCCCCCTGGTCAAGGTCACTGAAGCTTTCTTT
V: TRBV6-5; J: TRBJ1-1; D: -; size: -; length: 13; CDR3: CASRTLLNTEAFF; DNA: TGTGCCAGCCGGACACTCTTGAACACTGAAGCTTTCTTT
V: TRBV6-5; J: TRBJ1-6; D: TRBD1; size: -; length: 15; CDR3: CASSYSSQGDSPLHF; DNA: TGTGCCAGCAGTTACTCTTCTCAGGGGGATTCACCCCTCCACTTT
V: TRBV5-1; J: TRBJ2-1; D: -; size: -; length: 11; CDR3: CASRQSDEQFF; DNA: TGCGCCAGCAGACAGAGCGATGAGCAGTTCTTC